This T cell receptor (beta chain) originates from a study of regulatory T cells in long-lasting Graves disease. Time point specified: newly diagnosed GD, antithyroid drugs for less than 3 months. Preparation of the TCR library used RNA extracted from PBMCs. Researchers made TCR beta libraries by using iRepertoire HTBI primers and running Arm-PCR on CDR3 regions. TCRdb reanalysed the multiplex PCR reads using MiXCR and keeps one entry per CDR3 protein. The table includes about 530,000 distinct CDR3 sequences, about 16% detected once. This CDR3 has 14 amino acids. With 6 bases clipped from V and 7 bases from J, the junction kept 8 bases outside the gene matches. These data were also reused for a study on T cells in Graves' hyperthyroidism and ophthalmopathy.

This chain links TRBV12-3 or TRBV12-4 with TRBJ1-1; 10 bases agree with TRBD1. The material was peripheral blood mononuclear cells (PBMCs), obtained at new diagnosis, from a patient treated with antithyroid drugs. This receptor was taken from a woman in her forties or fifties with Graves disease. This CDR3 is CASSSGTGVDEAFF. CDR3 in DNA: TGTGCCAGCAGCTCCGGGACAGGGGTAGATGAAGCTTTCTTT.